The 6 T cell receptor beta chains below were found in one sample sequenced in a study of T cell clones after liver transplantation. TCRdb keeps only in-frame clones here, not all; method: immunoSEQ multiplex PCR. The sample includes tens of thousands of clones, about 73% seen only once; the top ten take over 2.5%. Source: CD4+ T cells from blood, taken at the approximately 15-month timepoint. These receptors were obtained from a human patient who received a liver transplant. Some of these T cells may belong to the graft donor.

The genes are TRBV11-2 and TRBJ1-2, with D perhaps TRBD1 (6 bases). V was cut by 5 bases and J by 4 bases, with 14 bases left in between. The CDR3 totals 14 residues. Germline V lookup: CDR1 SGHAT, CDR2 FQNNGV. This CDR3 reads CASSVAQGLYGYTF. The CDR3 DNA sequence: TGTGCCAGCAGCGTAGCACAGGGACTCTATGGCTACACCTTC.

The chain carries TRBV6-1 and TRBJ2-3; TRBD2 might be the D (5 bases). CDR1 is MNHNS, CDR2 SASEGT, per germline. CDR3 size: 13 residues. Trimming left V 3 bases short and J 2 bases short, with 6 bases between. The CDR3 reads CASSDGVTDTQYF. For the CDR3, the DNA is TGTGCCAGCAGTGACGGGGTCACAGATACGCAGTATTTT.

The rearrangement links TRBV7-6 to TRBJ2-2, with D tentatively TRBD1 (7 bases). V was cut by 5 bases and J by 6 bases, with 13 bases left in between. This CDR3 spans 14 amino acids. CDR1 is SGHVS and CDR2 is FNYEAQ in the germline V gene. DNA of the CDR3: TGTGCCAGCAGCGTTACAGGGGAGGCCGGGGAGCTGTTTTTT. Protein product: CASSVTGEAGELFF.

J is TRBJ1-5 and V is TRBV7-9, with D possibly being TRBD1 (5 bases). Trimming took 5 bases from V and 5 from J, leaving 10 bases between them. The CDR3 covers 13 residues. In germline, CDR1 is SEHNR, CDR2 FQNEAQ (reference sequence). CDR3 protein: CASSPGGDQPQHF. The CDR3 DNA follows: TGTGCCAGCAGCCCCGGGGGGGATCAGCCCCAGCATTTT.

This clone was recorded many times. The rearrangement joins TRBV28 to TRBJ1-2; TRBD1 agrees at 7 bases. CDR1 is MDHEN and CDR2 is SYDVKM in the germline V gene. V lost 7 bases, J lost 1 base, and 3 bases stayed unmatched. The CDR3 is 13 residues long. The CDR3 spells CASIRDSNYGYTF. Written as DNA, the CDR3 is TGTGCCAGCATACGGGACAGTAACTATGGCTACACCTTC.

The chain couples TRBV5-1 to TRBJ2-1; TRBD1 aligns across 9 bases. The CDR3 runs to 13 residues. The trim removed 4 bases at V and 13 bases at J, leaving 9 bases unmatched. Germline CDR1 SGHRS, CDR2 YFSETQ. This CDR3 reads CASSEGQGDNQFF. CDR3 coding DNA: TGCGCCAGCAGCGAGGGACAGGGTGACAATCAGTTCTTC.